This is a list of T cell receptor beta chains from one sample in a study of regulatory T cells in long-lasting Graves disease. Each CDR3 protein gets one entry after TCRdb re-called the multiplex PCR reads with MiXCR. The sample contains roughly 220,000 distinct CDR3 sequences, about 16% of which appear only once. The specimen was peripheral blood mononuclear cells (PBMCs), collected at new diagnosis, from a patient treated with antithyroid drugs. Receptors originate from a female donor with Graves disease. CDR3s include the opening cysteine and the closing phenylalanine or tryptophan. Each record gives: V gene, clone size, J gene, D gene, CDR3 DNA, CDR3 protein. A D gene is named only where the DNA matches it firmly. Only part of the rows carry a size: once, few, many, or a class if the clone is expanded.

V gene: TRBV24-1
clone size: many
J gene: TRBJ1-5
D gene: .
CDR3 DNA: TGTGCCACCACCTATTGGAGGGACACCAATCAGCCCCAGCATTTT
CDR3 protein: CATTYWRDTNQPQHF

V gene: TRBV3-1
clone size: many
J gene: TRBJ2-1
D gene: .
CDR3 DNA: TGTGCCAGCAGCTTAAGACTGGATGAGCAGTTCTTC
CDR3 protein: CASSLRLDEQFF

V gene: TRBV10-3
clone size: many
J gene: TRBJ2-3
D gene: .
CDR3 DNA: TGTGCCATCAGTGAGTCAGTGGATACGCAGTATTTT
CDR3 protein: CAISESVDTQYF

V gene: TRBV19
clone size: many
J gene: TRBJ2-3
D gene: TRBD2
CDR3 DNA: TGTGCCAGTAGTAGCGGGAGGACTCTCACAGATACGCAGTATTTT
CDR3 protein: CASSSGRTLTDTQYF

V gene: TRBV28
clone size: many
J gene: TRBJ2-1
D gene: TRBD2
CDR3 DNA: TGTGCCAGTGACAGCGGGAGAAATGAGCAGTTCTTC
CDR3 protein: CASDSGRNEQFF

V gene: TRBV10-1
clone size: .
J gene: TRBJ2-7
D gene: .
CDR3 DNA: TGCGCCAGCAGTGCACTCCCTAATCGGCAGTACTTC
CDR3 protein: CASSALPNRQYF

V gene: TRBV2
clone size: many
J gene: TRBJ2-3
D gene: .
CDR3 DNA: TGTGCCAGCAGTGGGACAGCGAACACAGATACGCAGTATTTT
CDR3 protein: CASSGTANTDTQYF

V gene: TRBV28
clone size: many
J gene: TRBJ2-3
D gene: .
CDR3 DNA: TGTGCCAGCAGCACACAGGGAAGGACGCAGTATTTT
CDR3 protein: CASSTQGRTQYF

V gene: TRBV2
clone size: .
J gene: TRBJ2-3
D gene: TRBD2
CDR3 DNA: TGTGCCAGCAGTGAAGGGGGAGCGGGAGTGACAGATACGCAGTATTTT
CDR3 protein: CASSEGGAGVTDTQYF

V gene: TRBV20-1
clone size: many
J gene: TRBJ1-2
D gene: .
CDR3 DNA: TGCAGTGCTAGAGGGGAGGTTGGCTACACCTTC
CDR3 protein: CSARGEVGYTF

V gene: TRBV30
clone size: many
J gene: TRBJ1-2
D gene: TRBD1
CDR3 DNA: TGTGCCTGGAGTACCAGGGGGCGAGGAGGTGGCTACACCTTC
CDR3 protein: CAWSTRGRGGGYTF

V gene: TRBV12-3/TRBV12-4
clone size: many
J gene: TRBJ1-1
D gene: TRBD1
CDR3 DNA: TGTGCCAGCAGCCTGACAGGGGGTGGTGAAGCTTTCTTT
CDR3 protein: CASSLTGGGEAFF

V gene: TRBV19
clone size: .
J gene: TRBJ1-2
D gene: .
CDR3 DNA: TGTGCCAGTAGTATAGATTCCAGGGGATACGGCTACACCTTC
CDR3 protein: CASSIDSRGYGYTF

V gene: TRBV12-3/TRBV12-4
clone size: many
J gene: TRBJ1-3
D gene: .
CDR3 DNA: TGTGCCAGCAGCCGGCCCCGCAAAAACTCTGGAAACACCATATATTTT
CDR3 protein: CASSRPRKNSGNTIYF

V gene: TRBV20-1
clone size: many
J gene: TRBJ2-1
D gene: TRBD2
CDR3 DNA: TGCAGTGCCCAAGACGAAAGGCCTAGCGGGATTCGTGAGCAGTTCTTC
CDR3 protein: CSAQDERPSGIREQFF

V gene: TRBV3-1
clone size: .
J gene: TRBJ2-5
D gene: .
CDR3 DNA: TGTGCCAGCAGCCAAGATTTTCCAGCCCAAGAGACCCAGTACTTC
CDR3 protein: CASSQDFPAQETQYF

V gene: TRBV11-2
clone size: many
J gene: TRBJ2-1
D gene: TRBD2
CDR3 DNA: TGTGCCAGCAGCGCGCGTGGGGGACTAGTGGGCAATGAGCAGTTCTTC
CDR3 protein: CASSARGGLVGNEQFF

V gene: TRBV7-8
clone size: many
J gene: TRBJ1-1
D gene: TRBD1
CDR3 DNA: TGTGCCAGCAGCTGGGGAGGGGGCTTCACTGAAGCTTTCTTT
CDR3 protein: CASSWGGGFTEAFF